Shown below are 12 T cell receptor beta chains from a single sample sequenced in a study of T cells in Graves' hyperthyroidism and ophthalmopathy. Researchers amplified the TCR beta CDR3 regions from RNA transcripts. HTBI primers were employed in a first-round RT-PCR of the TCR CDR3. TCRdb re-analysed the multiplex PCR reads in MiXCR, keeping a single row per CDR3 protein. This table holds about 210,000 distinct CDR3 sequences, roughly 15% found once. Sequencing was done on a sample of blood. All receptors come from a man aged 45-60 years with Graves' hyperthyroidism.

The chain is built from TRBV5-1 and TRBJ2-3; the match to TRBD2 covers 9 bases. From germline, CDR1 is SGHRS and CDR2 YFSETQ. The V segment lost 4 bases and the J segment 4 bases; nucleotides outside the gene matches: 4. CDR3 size: 14 residues. The CDR3 protein is CASSTVAGADTQYF. The CDR3 nucleotides are TGCGCCAGCAGCACAGTAGCGGGAGCAGATACGCAGTATTTT.

At least ten counts were recorded for this clonotype. V and J are TRBV6-1 and TRBJ2-1; TRBD2 is a possible D gene (6 bases). The CDR3 has 14 amino acids. Germline V lookup: CDR1 MNHNS, CDR2 SASEGT. With 8 bases removed from V and 6 bases from J, the gap between germline ends came to 17 bases. The CDR3 sequence is CASAWDSSANEQFF. For the CDR3, the DNA is TGTGCCAGCGCCTGGGACTCCTCGGCCAATGAGCAGTTCTTC.

This clonotype was observed at least ten times. The V and J genes are TRBV11-3 and TRBJ2-5; D unclear. The germline CDR1 and CDR2 sequences are SGHNT and YENEEA. Trimming stripped 8 bases from V and 2 bases from J, with 6 bases between. The CDR3 runs 11 residues. CDR3 in amino acids: CASGIQETQYF. The CDR3 DNA is TGTGCCAGCGGGATACAAGAGACCCAGTACTTC.

The chain combines TRBV30 with TRBJ2-1, with TRBD2 identical over 10 bases. Germline V gene data show CDR1 as GTSNPN and CDR2 as SVGIG (reference sequence). Trimming removed 2 bases from V and 0 bases from J; junction bases left unmatched: 10. The CDR3 length is 18 residues. CDR3 sequence reads: CAWSSSLAGVGSYNEQFF. CDR3 in DNA: TGTGCCTGGAGTTCCTCCCTAGCGGGGGTGGGCTCCTACAATGAGCAGTTCTTC.

This clonotype was observed at least ten times. The J gene is TRBJ1-5, the V gene TRBV6-2 or TRBV6-3; D not resolved. V lost 6 bases, J lost 4 bases, and 13 bases lay in between. This CDR3 contains 14 residues. Germline V gives CDR1 MNHEY, CDR2 SVGEGT. For the CDR3, the DNA is TGTGCCAGCAGCCCGAGTAGCTGGAATCAGCCCCAGCATTTT. The encoded protein is CASSPSSWNQPQHF.

This chain joins TRBV2 and TRBJ1-6; perhaps TRBD1 as D (5 bases). The V gene lost 8 bases and the J gene lost 5 bases, with 13 bases spanning the gap. The CDR3 consists of 14 residues. Germline-derived CDR1 and CDR2 are SNHLY and FYNNEI. The CDR3 DNA reads as TGTGCCAGCGGGGGTAGAATTAATAATTCACCCCTCCACTTT. As protein: CASGGRINNSPLHF.

This clonotype has a handful of counts. The chain carries TRBV6-1 and TRBJ2-3, with 10 bases fitting TRBD2. V dropped 5 bases and J dropped 3; count of bases not matched to a gene: 8. Germline V gene sequence: CDR1 MNHNS, CDR2 SASEGT. The CDR3 runs 16 residues. The CDR3 DNA sequence: TGTGCCAGCAGTTCACCAGCGGGAGGGCGGACAGATACGCAGTATTTT. Protein: CASSSPAGGRTDTQYF.

There are many counts of this clonotype. J is TRBJ1-2 and V is TRBV7-8; tentatively, D is TRBD1 (5 bases). Trimming took 1 base from V and 2 from J, leaving 14 bases between them. The germline CDR1 and CDR2 sequences are SGHVS and FQNEAQ. The CDR3 has 16 residues. CDR3 sequence reads: CASSLDIRVGNYGYTF. CDR3 bases: TGTGCCAGCAGCTTAGATATCAGGGTTGGAAACTATGGCTACACCTTC.

The V and J genes are TRBV20-1 and TRBJ2-1; D remains unclear. In germline, CDR1 is DFQATT, CDR2 SNEGSKA (reference sequence). The V end lost 7 bases, the J end lost 5 bases, and 6 bases lay between the germline ends. CDR3 length: 10 amino acids. CDR3 nucleotides: TGCAGTGGTTCAAACAATGAGCAGTTCTTC. This translates into CSGSNNEQFF.

This clonotype was seen at least ten times. CDR3: CASSLSAQGNHEQYF. The DNA of the CDR3 is TGTGCCAGCAGTTTATCGGCACAGGGAAACCACGAGCAGTACTTC. This chain links TRBV27 with TRBJ2-7, with D possibly being TRBD1 (6 bases). V lost 0 bases and J 5 bases, leaving 14 bases between the germline ends. The CDR3 is made up of 15 amino acids. Germline values: CDR1 MNHEY, CDR2 SMNVEV (reference sequence).

There are many counts of this clonotype. The chain joins TRBV29-1 to TRBJ1-1; D is ambiguous. The germline V gene encodes CDR1 SQVTM and CDR2 ANQGSEA. V was clipped by 4 bases and J by 1 base, with 7 bases between them. The CDR3 has 12 amino acids. CDR3 loop: CSVVRGNTEAFF. The CDR3 DNA is TGCAGCGTTGTACGGGGGAACACTGAAGCTTTCTTT.

CDR3 amino acids: CASSLGRLTESSYNEQFF. The DNA for the CDR3 is TGTGCCAGCAGCTTAGGGAGACTGACCGAGAGCTCCTACAATGAGCAGTTCTTC. The rearrangement links TRBV13 to TRBJ2-1; D gene uncertain. The CDR3 totals 18 residues. CDR1 PRHDT and CDR2 FYEKMQ come from the germline V gene (reference sequence). The V end lost 0 bases, the J end lost 0 bases, and 15 bases lay between the germline ends.